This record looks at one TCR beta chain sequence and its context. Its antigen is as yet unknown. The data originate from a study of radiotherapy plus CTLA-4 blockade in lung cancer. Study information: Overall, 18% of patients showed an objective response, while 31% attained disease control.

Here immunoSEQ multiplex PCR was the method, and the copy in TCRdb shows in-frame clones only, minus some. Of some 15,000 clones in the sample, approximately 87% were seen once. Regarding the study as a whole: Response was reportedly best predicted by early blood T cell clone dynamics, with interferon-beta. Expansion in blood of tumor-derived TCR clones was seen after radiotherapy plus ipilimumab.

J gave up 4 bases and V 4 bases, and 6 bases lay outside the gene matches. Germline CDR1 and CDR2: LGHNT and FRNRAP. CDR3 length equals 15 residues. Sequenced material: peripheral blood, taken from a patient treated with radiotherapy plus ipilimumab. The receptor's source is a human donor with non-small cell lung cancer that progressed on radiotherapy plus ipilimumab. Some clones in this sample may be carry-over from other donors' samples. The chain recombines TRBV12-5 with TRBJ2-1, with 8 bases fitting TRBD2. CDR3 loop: CASGSGGPGYNEQFF. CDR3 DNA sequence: TGTGCTAGTGGTTCGGGGGGGCCGGGTTACAATGAGCAGTTCTTC. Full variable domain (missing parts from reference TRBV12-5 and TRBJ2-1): DARVTQTPRHKVTEMGQEVTMRCQPILGHNTVFWYRQTMMQGLELLAYFRNRAPLDDSGMPKDRFSAEMPDATLATLKIQPSEPRDSAVYFCASGSGGPGYNEQFFGPGTRLTVL.